The rows below give T cell receptor beta chains drawn from one sample of a study of cytomegalovirus exposure and HLA in healthy donors. Using immunoSEQ multiplex PCR, the repertoire was profiled, and TCRdb retains in-frame clones only, with some absent. This sample has under 200,000 clones; around 80% occur once, and the top ten carry 3.1%. Sequencing was carried out using PBMCs. These receptors were taken from a woman aged 45-65 years in good health and CMV-seropositive. Each CDR3 is given with its conserved first and last residue. The D gene is left open where the match is weak. Size values are once, few and many counts, or a class for expanded clones, and some rows have none.

>once|TRBV10-3|TRBD2|TRBJ2-7
CAISDLDGRAYEQYF
TGTGCCATCAGTGACCTTGACGGGAGGGCCTACGAGCAGTACTTC
>-|TRBV7-3|TRBD1|TRBJ1-2
CASSWGQGGDGYTF
TGTGCCAGCAGCTGGGGACAGGGCGGGGATGGCTACACCTTC
>once|TRBV5-1|TRBD1|TRBJ1-2
CASSLAGQGVGYGYTF
TGCGCCAGCAGCTTGGCCGGACAGGGTGTAGGCTATGGCTACACCTTC
>-|TRBV5-4|TRBD1|TRBJ2-1
CASTYMGQGPYNEQFF
TGTGCCAGCACTTACATGGGACAGGGGCCCTACAATGAGCAGTTCTTC
>few|TRBV2|-|TRBJ1-1
CASLDGGGVWDTEAFF
TGTGCCAGCTTAGATGGCGGGGGGGTCTGGGACACTGAAGCTTTCTTT
>few|TRBV18|TRBD1|TRBJ1-2
CASSPGQGSYGYTF
TGTGCCAGCTCACCGGGACAGGGGAGCTATGGCTACACCTTC
>-|TRBV28|-|TRBJ1-2
CASSTGGNYGYTF
TGTGCCAGCAGTACCGGGGGTAACTATGGCTACACCTTC
>once|TRBV4-1|TRBD1|TRBJ2-3
CASSRIQGARGADTQYF
TGCGCCAGCAGCCGGATCCAGGGGGCGCGAGGGGCAGATACGCAGTATTTT
>-|TRBV2|-|TRBJ2-5
CASSEATDLGTQYF
TGTGCCAGCAGTGAAGCTACCGACTTAGGGACCCAGTACTTC
>-|TRBV28|-|TRBJ1-2
CASSSDTHYGYTF
TGTGCCAGCAGCTCAGACACACACTATGGCTACACCTTC
>-|TRBV5-1|TRBD1|TRBJ2-5
CASSLEGDRGPNFQETQYF
TGCGCCAGCAGCTTGGAGGGGGACAGGGGACCGAACTTCCAAGAGACCCAGTACTTC
>-|TRBV15|-|TRBJ2-7
CATSRDIAGPYEQYF
TGTGCCACCAGCAGAGATATTGCAGGGCCCTACGAGCAGTACTTC
>once|TRBV11-3|-|TRBJ2-3
CASSLGLGSEDTQYF
TGTGCCAGCAGCTTAGGTTTAGGGAGTGAGGATACGCAGTATTTT
>-|TRBV9|-|TRBJ1-4
CASSEGGGLNEKLFF
TGTGCCAGCAGCGAGGGCGGGGGACTTAATGAAAAACTGTTTTTT
>-|TRBV19|-|TRBJ1-6
CASSIPHGRGGSPLHF
TGTGCCAGTAGTATACCTCACGGGAGGGGGGGTTCACCCCTCCACTTT
>-|TRBV19|-|TRBJ2-3
CASSIVGDADTQYF
TGTGCCAGTAGTATAGTAGGAGACGCAGATACGCAGTATTTT